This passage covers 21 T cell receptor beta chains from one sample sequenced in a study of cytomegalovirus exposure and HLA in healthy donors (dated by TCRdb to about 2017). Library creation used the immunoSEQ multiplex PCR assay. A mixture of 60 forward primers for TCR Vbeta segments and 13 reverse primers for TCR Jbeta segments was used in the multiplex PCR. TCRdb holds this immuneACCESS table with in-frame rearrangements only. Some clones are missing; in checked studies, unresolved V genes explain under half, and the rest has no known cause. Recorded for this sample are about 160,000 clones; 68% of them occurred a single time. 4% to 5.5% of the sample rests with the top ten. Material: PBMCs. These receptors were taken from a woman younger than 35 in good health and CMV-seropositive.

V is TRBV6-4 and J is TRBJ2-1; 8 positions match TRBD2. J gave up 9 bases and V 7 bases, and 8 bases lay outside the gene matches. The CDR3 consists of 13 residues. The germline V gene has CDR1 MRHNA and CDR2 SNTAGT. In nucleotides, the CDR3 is TGTGCCAGCAACCCGGGACTAGGCGGTGAGCAGTTCTTC. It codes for CASNPGLGGEQFF.

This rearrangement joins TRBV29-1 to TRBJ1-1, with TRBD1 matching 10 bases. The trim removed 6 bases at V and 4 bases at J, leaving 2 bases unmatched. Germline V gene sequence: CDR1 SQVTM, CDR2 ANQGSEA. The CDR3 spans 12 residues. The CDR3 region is CSVWTGGTEAFF. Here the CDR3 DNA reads TGCAGCGTGTGGACAGGGGGCACTGAAGCTTTCTTT.

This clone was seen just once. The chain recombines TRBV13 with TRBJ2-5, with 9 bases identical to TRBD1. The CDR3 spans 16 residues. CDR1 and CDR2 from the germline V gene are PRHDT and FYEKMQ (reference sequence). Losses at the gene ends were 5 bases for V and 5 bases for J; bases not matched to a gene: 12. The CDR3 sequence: CASSTYTGGAGETQYF. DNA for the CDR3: TGTGCCAGCAGCACGTATACAGGGGGCGCAGGGGAGACCCAGTACTTC.

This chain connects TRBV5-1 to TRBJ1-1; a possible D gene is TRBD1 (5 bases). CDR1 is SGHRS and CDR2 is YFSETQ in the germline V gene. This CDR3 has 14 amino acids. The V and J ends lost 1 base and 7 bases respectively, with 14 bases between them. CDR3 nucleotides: TGCGCCAGCAGCTTGTACGACAGTTACCGTGAAGCTTTCTTT. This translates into CASSLYDSYREAFF.

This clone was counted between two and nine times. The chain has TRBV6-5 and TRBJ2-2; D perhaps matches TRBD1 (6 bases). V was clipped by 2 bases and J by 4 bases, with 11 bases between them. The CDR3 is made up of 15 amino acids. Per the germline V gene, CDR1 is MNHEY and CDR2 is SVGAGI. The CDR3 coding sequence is TGTGCCAGCAGTTACGGATCAGGGGTCACCGGGGAGCTGTTTTTT. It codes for CASSYGSGVTGELFF.

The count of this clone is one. The CDR3 sequence is CASSPTSGGGNEQFF. The CDR3 region has the DNA TGCGCCAGCAGCCCCACTAGCGGGGGCGGGAATGAGCAGTTCTTC. The V gene is TRBV4-3, the J gene TRBJ2-1; 11 bases line up with TRBD2. The CDR3 runs 15 residues. Germline CDR1 and CDR2: LGHNA and YSLEER. V dropped 4 bases and J dropped 7; count of bases not matched to a gene: 6.

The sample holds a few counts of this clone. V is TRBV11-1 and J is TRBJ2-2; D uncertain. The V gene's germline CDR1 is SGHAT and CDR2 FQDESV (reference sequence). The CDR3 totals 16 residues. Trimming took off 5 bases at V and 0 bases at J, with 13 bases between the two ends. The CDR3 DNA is TGTGCCAGCAGCCCCCAGACACCCGCGAACACCGGGGAGCTGTTTTTT. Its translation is CASSPQTPANTGELFF.

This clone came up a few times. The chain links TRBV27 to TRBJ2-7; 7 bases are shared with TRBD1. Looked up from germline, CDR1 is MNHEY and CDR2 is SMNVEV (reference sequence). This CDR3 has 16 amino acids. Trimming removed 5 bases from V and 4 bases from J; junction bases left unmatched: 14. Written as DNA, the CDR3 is TGTGCCAGCAGTCCCTATAGACAGGGTCGGCCATACGAGCAGTACTTC. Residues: CASSPYRQGRPYEQYF.

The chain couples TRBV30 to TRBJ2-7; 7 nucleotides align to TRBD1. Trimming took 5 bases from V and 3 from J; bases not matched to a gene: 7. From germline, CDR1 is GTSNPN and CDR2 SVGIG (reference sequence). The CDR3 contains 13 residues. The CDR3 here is CAWDRDWGYEQYF. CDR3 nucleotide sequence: TGTGCCTGGGACAGGGATTGGGGCTACGAGCAGTACTTC.

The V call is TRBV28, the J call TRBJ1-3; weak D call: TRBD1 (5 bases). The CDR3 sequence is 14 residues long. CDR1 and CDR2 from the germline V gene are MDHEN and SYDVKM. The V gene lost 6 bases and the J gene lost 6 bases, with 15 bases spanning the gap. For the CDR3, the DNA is TGTGCCAGCAGCCCCTTCGGGGGAACAAACACCATATATTTT. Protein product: CASSPFGGTNTIYF.

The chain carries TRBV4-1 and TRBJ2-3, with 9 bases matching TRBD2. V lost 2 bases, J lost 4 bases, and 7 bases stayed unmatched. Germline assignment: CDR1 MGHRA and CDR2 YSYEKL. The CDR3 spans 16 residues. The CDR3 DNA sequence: TGCGCCAGCAGCCAAATAAGCGGGAGGATTCCAGATACGCAGTATTTT. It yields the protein CASSQISGRIPDTQYF.

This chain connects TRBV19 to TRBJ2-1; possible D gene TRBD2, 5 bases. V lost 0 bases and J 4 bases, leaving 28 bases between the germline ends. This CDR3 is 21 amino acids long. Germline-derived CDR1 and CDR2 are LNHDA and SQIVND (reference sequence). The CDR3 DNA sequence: TGTGCCAGTAGTATAGAGACCGTAGGCTCCTACCTCCGGGAATTTTACAATGAGCAGTTCTTC. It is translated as CASSIETVGSYLREFYNEQFF. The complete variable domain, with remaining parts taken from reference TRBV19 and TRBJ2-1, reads DGGITQSPKYLFRKEGQNVTLSCEQNLNHDAMYWYRQDPGQGLRLIYYSQIVNDFQKGDIAEGYSVSREKKESFPLTVTSAQKNPTAFYLCASSIETVGSYLREFYNEQFFGPGTRLTVL.

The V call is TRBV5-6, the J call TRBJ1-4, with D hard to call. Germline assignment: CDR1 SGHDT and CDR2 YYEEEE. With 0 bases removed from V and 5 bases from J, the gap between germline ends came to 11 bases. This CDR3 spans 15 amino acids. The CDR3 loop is CASSLVDSGNEKLFF. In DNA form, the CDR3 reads TGTGCCAGCAGCTTGGTGGACTCTGGAAATGAAAAACTGTTTTTT.

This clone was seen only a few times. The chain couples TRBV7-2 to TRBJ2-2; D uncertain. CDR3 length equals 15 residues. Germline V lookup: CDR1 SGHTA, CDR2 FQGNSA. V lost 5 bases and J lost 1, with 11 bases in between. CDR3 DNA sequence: TGTGCCAGCAGCCCGGTCCCGGGGAACACCGGGGAGCTGTTTTTT. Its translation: CASSPVPGNTGELFF.

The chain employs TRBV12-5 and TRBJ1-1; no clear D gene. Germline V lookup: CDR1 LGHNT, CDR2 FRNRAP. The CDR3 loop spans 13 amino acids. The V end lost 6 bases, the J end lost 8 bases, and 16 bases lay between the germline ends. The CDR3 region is CASGPPDYIEAFF. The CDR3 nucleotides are TGTGCTAGTGGACCCCCCGACTACATAGAAGCTTTCTTT.

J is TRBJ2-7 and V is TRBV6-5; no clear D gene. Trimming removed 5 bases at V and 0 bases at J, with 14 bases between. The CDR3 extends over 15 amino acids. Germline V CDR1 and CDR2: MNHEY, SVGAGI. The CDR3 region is CASSPVAPSSYEQYF. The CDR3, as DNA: TGTGCCAGCAGTCCGGTAGCCCCCAGCTCCTACGAGCAGTACTTC.

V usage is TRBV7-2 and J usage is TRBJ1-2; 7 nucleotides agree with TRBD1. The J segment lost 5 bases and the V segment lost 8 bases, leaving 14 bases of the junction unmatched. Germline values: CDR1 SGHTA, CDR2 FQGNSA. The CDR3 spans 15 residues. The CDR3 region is CASGFIGQDYYGYTF. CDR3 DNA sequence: TGTGCCAGCGGATTCATCGGACAGGATTATTATGGCTACACCTTC.

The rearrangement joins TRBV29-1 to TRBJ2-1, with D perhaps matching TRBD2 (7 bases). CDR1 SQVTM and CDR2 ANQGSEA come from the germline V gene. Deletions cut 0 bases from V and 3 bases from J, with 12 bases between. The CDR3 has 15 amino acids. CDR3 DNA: TGCAGCGTTGAAGACGGGCGGGGGCACTACAATGAGCAGTTCTTC. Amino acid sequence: CSVEDGRGHYNEQFF.

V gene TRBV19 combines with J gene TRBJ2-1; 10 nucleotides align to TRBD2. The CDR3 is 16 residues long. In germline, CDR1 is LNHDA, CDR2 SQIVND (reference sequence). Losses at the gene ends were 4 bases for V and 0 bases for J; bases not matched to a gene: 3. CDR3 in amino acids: CASSRPSGSSYNEQFF. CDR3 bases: TGTGCCAGTAGTAGGCCTAGCGGGAGCTCCTACAATGAGCAGTTCTTC. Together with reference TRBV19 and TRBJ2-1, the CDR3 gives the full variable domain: DGGITQSPKYLFRKEGQNVTLSCEQNLNHDAMYWYRQDPGQGLRLIYYSQIVNDFQKGDIAEGYSVSREKKESFPLTVTSAQKNPTAFYLCASSRPSGSSYNEQFFGPGTRLTVL.

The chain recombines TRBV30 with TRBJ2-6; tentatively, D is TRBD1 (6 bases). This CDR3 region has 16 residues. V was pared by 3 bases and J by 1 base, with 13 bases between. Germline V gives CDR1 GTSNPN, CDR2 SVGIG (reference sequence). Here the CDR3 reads CAWRDSGGSGANVLTF. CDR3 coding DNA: TGTGCCTGGAGGGACAGTGGCGGGTCTGGGGCCAACGTCCTGACTTTC.

Here the CDR3 DNA reads TGTGCCAGCAGTGAAGGCAGATTCGAAGCTTTCTTT. Amino acids: CASSEGRFEAFF. J is TRBJ1-1 and V is TRBV25-1; D unresolved. There are 12 residues in the CDR3. Trimming removed 2 bases from V and 8 bases from J, with 9 bases in between. In germline, CDR1 is MGHDK, CDR2 SYGVNS. Together with reference TRBV25-1 and TRBJ1-1, the CDR3 gives the full variable domain: EADIYQTPRYLVIGTGKKITLECSQTMGHDKMYWYQQDPGMELHLIHYSYGVNSTEKGDLSSESTVSRIRTEHFPLTLESARPSHTSQYLCASSEGRFEAFFGQGTRLTVV.